The present TCR beta chain was sequenced within a study of cytomegalovirus exposure and HLA in healthy donors. The data were produced by immunoSEQ multiplex PCR, yet TCRdb's version contains in-frame clones alone and is incomplete. The table includes 300,000 to 450,000 clones, around 86% detected once. Germline CDR1 and CDR2: SGHAT and FQNNGV. The CDR3 runs to 15 residues. Trimming took 0 bases from V and 2 from J, leaving 8 bases between them. Sequenced material: PBMCs. The chain recombines TRBV11-2 with TRBJ2-1; D unclear. This clonotype was obtained from a woman aged 18-35 years in good health and CMV-seronegative. CDR3: CASSLETPTYNEQFF. The CDR3 DNA follows: TGTGCCAGCAGCTTAGAGACTCCCACCTACAATGAGCAGTTCTTC. The full variable domain, rest sourced from reference TRBV11-2 and TRBJ2-1, is EAGVAQSPRYKIIEKRQSVAFWCNPISGHATLYWYQQILGQGPKLLIQFQNNGVVDDSQLPKDRFSAERLKGVDSTLKIQPAKLEDSAVYLCASSLETPTYNEQFFGPGTRLTVL.